This T cell receptor (beta chain) was identified in a study of blood T cells in healthy people across ages. At the level of the study: Template switching captured about one barcoded beta molecule per two T cells.

In its sample, this clonotype was seen once. No antigen is known for it. Study-level results: More naive CD4+ cells and higher diversity were found in long-lived than in aged donors.

V was trimmed by 4 bases and J by 1 base, leaving 17 bases between them. This CDR3 region has 16 residues. Germline CDR1 and CDR2: DFQATT and SNEGSKA (reference sequence). It was with a sample-barcoded 5' primer and a J-beta primer mix that a second PCR of roughly 7 to 12 cycles was run. Unique molecular identifiers of 12 random nucleotides labeled each cDNA. CDR3-containing paired-end reads numbered at least 2.5 million in each sample. TCRdb fed the 5' RACE reads into MiXCR, producing one record per CDR3 protein. The repertoire consists of over 1.5 million distinct CDR3 sequences, with just under 50% occurring once and the leading ten covering roughly 2.1%.

The sequence came from a middle-aged woman in good health. The chain joins TRBV20-1 to TRBJ2-1; D might be TRBD1 (6 bases). Specimen: blood. As DNA, the CDR3 is TGCAGTGCTATGAGGGTTCTAGGGGGATCCTACAATGAGCAGTTCTTC. Translating gives CSAMRVLGGSYNEQFF.